This T cell receptor (beta chain) emerged from a study of regulatory T cells in long-lasting Graves disease. The study, taken as a whole, reports: Peripheral blood alone, not thyroid tissue, underwent study. Persistent cases favored TRBV28, TRBJ1-2 and TRBJ2-5.

To make TCR beta libraries, researchers used iRepertoire HTBI primers and Arm-PCR of CDR3 regions. TCRdb re-called the multiplex PCR reads with MiXCR, one entry per CDR3 protein. The table records about 210,000 distinct CDR3 sequences, roughly 19% of them present only once. In this sample, this clonotype turned up many times. The antigen is undetermined. Germline loops: CDR1 SGHVS, CDR2 FQNEAQ. The CDR3 consists of 15 residues. V was clipped by 0 bases and J by 1 base; unmatched bases: 1. As to time point: newly diagnosed GD, antithyroid drugs for less than 3 months. The TCR library used RNA extracted from PBMCs. This sample was shared with a second study, whose subject was T cells in Graves' hyperthyroidism and ophthalmopathy. That investigation notes: Primed by the HTBI set, a first-round RT-PCR was run on the TCR CDR3.

This sequence originates from a young woman with Graves disease. Sequenced material: peripheral blood mononuclear cells (PBMCs), taken at new diagnosis, from a patient treated with antithyroid drugs. J is TRBJ2-3 and V is TRBV7-8, with 7 bases lining up with TRBD2. The CDR3 DNA reads TGTGCCAGCAGCTTAGCGGCGGGGGGCACAGATACGCAGTATTTT. Encoded protein: CASSLAAGGTDTQYF.